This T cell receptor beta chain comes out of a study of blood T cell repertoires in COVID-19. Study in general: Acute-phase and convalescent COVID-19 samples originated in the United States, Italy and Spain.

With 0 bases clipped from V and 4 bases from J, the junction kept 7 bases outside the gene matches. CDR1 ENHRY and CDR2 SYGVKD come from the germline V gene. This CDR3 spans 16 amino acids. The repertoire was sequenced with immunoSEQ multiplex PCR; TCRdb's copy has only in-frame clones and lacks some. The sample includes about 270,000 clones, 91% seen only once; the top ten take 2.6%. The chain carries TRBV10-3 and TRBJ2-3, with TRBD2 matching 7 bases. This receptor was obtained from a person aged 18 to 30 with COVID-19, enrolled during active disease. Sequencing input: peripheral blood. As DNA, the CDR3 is TGTGCCATCAGTGAGTCCGAAGGGAGGGTCGCAGATACGCAGTATTTT. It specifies CAISESEGRVADTQYF.